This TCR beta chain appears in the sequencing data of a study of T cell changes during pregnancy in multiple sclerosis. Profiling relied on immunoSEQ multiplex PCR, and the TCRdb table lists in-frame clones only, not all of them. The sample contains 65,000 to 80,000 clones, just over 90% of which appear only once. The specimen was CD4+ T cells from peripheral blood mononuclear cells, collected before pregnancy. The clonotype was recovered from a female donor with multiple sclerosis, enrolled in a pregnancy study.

CDR3 region: CSVEDRTGGGGHYNEQFF. The CDR3 DNA is TGCAGCGTTGAAGATCGAACCGGCGGCGGGGGGCACTACAATGAGCAGTTCTTC. The chain is built from TRBV29-1 and TRBJ2-1, with TRBD2 identical over 8 bases. Germline V gives CDR1 SQVTM, CDR2 ANQGSEA. The J segment lost 3 bases and the V segment lost 0 bases, leaving 13 bases of the junction unmatched. CDR3 length equals 18 residues.